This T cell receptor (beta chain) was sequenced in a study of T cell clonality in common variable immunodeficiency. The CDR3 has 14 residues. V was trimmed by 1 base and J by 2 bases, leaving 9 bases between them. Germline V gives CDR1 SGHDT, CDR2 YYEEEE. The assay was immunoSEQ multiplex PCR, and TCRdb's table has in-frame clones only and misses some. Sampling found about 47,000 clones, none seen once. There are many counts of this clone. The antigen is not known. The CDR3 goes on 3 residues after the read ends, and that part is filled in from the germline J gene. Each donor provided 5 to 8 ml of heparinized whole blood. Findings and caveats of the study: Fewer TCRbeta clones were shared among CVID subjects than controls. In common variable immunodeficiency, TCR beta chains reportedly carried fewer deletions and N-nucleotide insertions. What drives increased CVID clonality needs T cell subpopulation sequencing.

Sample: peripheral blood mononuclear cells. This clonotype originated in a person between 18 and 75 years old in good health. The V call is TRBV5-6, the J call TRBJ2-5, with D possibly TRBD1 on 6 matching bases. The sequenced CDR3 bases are TGTGCCAGCAGCTTGTTTAGGGGGCAAGAGACC. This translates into CASSLFRGQET. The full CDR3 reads CASSLFRGQETQYF.